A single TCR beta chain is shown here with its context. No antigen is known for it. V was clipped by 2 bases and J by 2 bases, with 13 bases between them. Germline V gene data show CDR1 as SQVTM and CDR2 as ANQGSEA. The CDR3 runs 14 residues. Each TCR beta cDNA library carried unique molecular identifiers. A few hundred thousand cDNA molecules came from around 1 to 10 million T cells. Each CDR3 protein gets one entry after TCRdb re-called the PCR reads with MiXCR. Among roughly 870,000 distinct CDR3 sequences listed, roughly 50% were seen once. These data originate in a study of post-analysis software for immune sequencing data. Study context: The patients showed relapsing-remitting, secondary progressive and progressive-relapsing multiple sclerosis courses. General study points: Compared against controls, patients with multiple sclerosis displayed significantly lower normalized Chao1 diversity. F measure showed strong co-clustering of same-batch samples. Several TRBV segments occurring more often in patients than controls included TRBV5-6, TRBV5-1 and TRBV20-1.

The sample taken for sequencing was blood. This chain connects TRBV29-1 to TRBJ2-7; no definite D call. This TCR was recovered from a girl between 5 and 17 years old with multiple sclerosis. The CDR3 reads CSVESGKKAYEQYF. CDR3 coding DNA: TGCAGCGTTGAATCGGGCAAGAAAGCCTACGAGCAGTACTTC.